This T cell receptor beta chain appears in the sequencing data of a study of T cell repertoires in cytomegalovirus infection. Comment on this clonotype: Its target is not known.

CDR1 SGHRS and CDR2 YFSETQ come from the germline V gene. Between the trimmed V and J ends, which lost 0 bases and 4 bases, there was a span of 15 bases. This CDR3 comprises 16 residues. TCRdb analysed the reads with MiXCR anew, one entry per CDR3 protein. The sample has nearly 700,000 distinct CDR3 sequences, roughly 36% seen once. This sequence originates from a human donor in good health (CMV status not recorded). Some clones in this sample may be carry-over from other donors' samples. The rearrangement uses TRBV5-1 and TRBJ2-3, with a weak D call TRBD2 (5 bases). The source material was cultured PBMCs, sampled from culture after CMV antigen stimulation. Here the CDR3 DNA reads TGCGCCAGCAGCTTGGCCCTCAGCGGTATGGCAGATACGCAGTATTTT. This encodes CASSLALSGMADTQYF.